A single sample is the source of the 10 T cell receptor beta chains below, sequenced in a study of T cells in Graves' hyperthyroidism and ophthalmopathy. Regions amplified from RNA transcripts were the TCR beta CDR3 regions. HTBI primers were the set used in a first-round RT-PCR of the TCR CDR3. MiXCR, applied by TCRdb to the multiplex PCR reads, yields one record per CDR3 protein. The table has hundreds of thousands of distinct CDR3 sequences, around 13% seen once. Sequencing was done on a sample of blood. The receptor set was obtained from a young woman with Graves' hyperthyroidism.

Many counts were recorded for this clonotype. The chain combines TRBV2 with TRBJ2-1; maybe TRBD2 (5 bases). Germline V gene lookup returns CDR1 SNHLY and CDR2 FYNNEI. The CDR3 runs 18 residues. V was trimmed by 4 bases and J by 0 bases, leaving 19 bases between them. The CDR3 coding sequence is TGTGCCAGCAGTGGCTGGGGTGAGGGCGGAGGCTCCTACAATGAGCAGTTCTTC. This encodes CASSGWGEGGGSYNEQFF.

The CDR3 DNA reads TGTGCCAGCAGTTACGCGGACAGTTCTTCACCCCTCCACTTT. This encodes CASSYADSSSPLHF. This rearrangement joins TRBV6-1 to TRBJ1-6, with a weak D call TRBD1 (6 bases). The CDR3 contains 14 residues. V was shortened by 5 bases and J by 9 bases, with 14 bases between the two germline ends. Per germline, CDR1 MNHNS and CDR2 SASEGT.

The table lists this clonotype with many counts. The chain links TRBV7-9 to TRBJ2-1; 10 bases map to TRBD1. The germline gives CDR1 SEHNR, CDR2 FQNEAQ (reference sequence). CDR3 size: 15 residues. Losses at the gene ends were 4 bases for V and 5 bases for J; bases not matched to a gene: 5. The CDR3 is CASSSPGQGNNEQFF. The CDR3 coding sequence is TGTGCCAGCAGCTCACCGGGACAGGGGAACAATGAGCAGTTCTTC.

This clonotype was seen a few times. This may be a read error: a much more frequent sequence differs by one nucleotide. This chain uses TRBV12-3 or TRBV12-4 with TRBJ2-3, with D possibly being TRBD2 (6 bases). This CDR3 comprises 15 residues. CDR3 sequence reads: CASTSEGSLTDTLYF. CDR3 DNA sequence: TGTGCCAGCACCTCGGAGGGCTCCCTCACAGATACGCTGTATTTT.

This clonotype came up many times. This rearrangement joins TRBV6-1 to TRBJ2-3; unclear D gene. Germline V gene sequence: CDR1 MNHNS, CDR2 SASEGT. The CDR3 runs to 18 residues. V was shortened by 1 base and J by 0 bases, with 17 bases between the two germline ends. The CDR3 spells CASSEGGWGAISTDTQYF. In DNA, the CDR3 is TGTGCCAGCAGTGAAGGGGGATGGGGTGCCATTAGCACAGATACGCAGTATTTT.

The chain employs TRBV12-3 or TRBV12-4 and TRBJ1-4, with 7 bases identical to TRBD1. V shed 6 bases, J shed 0 bases, and the junction held 4 bases outside the gene matches. The CDR3 is 15 residues long. Written as DNA, the CDR3 is TGTGCCAGCAGGACGGACAGGACAACTAATGAAAAACTGTTTTTT. Protein sequence: CASRTDRTTNEKLFF.

This clonotype was seen repeatedly, ten times or more. The J gene is TRBJ2-1, the V gene TRBV5-1; 15 bases map to TRBD2. Germline V gene lookup returns CDR1 SGHRS and CDR2 YFSETQ. CDR3 length: 16 amino acids. V trimming: 4 bases; J trimming: 4 bases; junction bases outside the gene matches: 3. The DNA of the CDR3 is TGCGCCAGCAGCCCCGGACTAGCGGGAGGGTACAATGAGCAGTTCTTC. This translates into CASSPGLAGGYNEQFF.

Worth noting for this clonotype: This clone may be a read error of a much larger clone one base away. J is TRBJ1-1 and V is TRBV5-8, with D perhaps matching TRBD1 (6 bases). The CDR3 has 14 amino acids. Germline V gene lookup returns CDR1 SGHTS and CDR2 YDEGEE. V was cut by 4 bases and J by 4 bases, with 14 bases left in between. The CDR3 loop is CASSPQGGSTEAFF. CDR3 sequence (DNA): TGTGCCAGCAGCCCACAGGGAGGGAGCACTGAAGCTTTCTTT.

The sample holds many counts of this clonotype. The genes are TRBV28 and TRBJ2-7; 8 bases agree with TRBD2. CDR3 length: 17 residues. V gave up 3 bases and J gave up 3 bases; unmatched junction bases: 13. Germline V CDR1 and CDR2: MDHEN, SYDVKM. As DNA, the CDR3 is TGTGCCAGCAGTTTCTTGCGCGTTGGCGGGAGGAACTACGAGCAGTACTTC. This codes for CASSFLRVGGRNYEQYF.

This clonotype was observed many times. The rearrangement links TRBV6-5 to TRBJ1-1; D possibly corresponds to TRBD1 (5 bases). In germline, CDR1 is MNHEY, CDR2 SVGAGI. The CDR3 totals 13 residues. Trimming shortened V by 0 bases and J by 8 bases, and 10 bases separated the two germline ends. Here the CDR3 DNA reads TGTGCCAGCAGTTACTCTAGGCAGGGAGAAGCTTTCTTT. Amino acids: CASSYSRQGEAFF.